The clone carrying this T cell receptor beta chain showed up many times. What it binds is unknown. This specimen comes from a study of Graves' ophthalmopathy and Graves' hyperthyroidism. Researchers took RNA transcripts and amplified TCR beta CDR3 regions from them. First-round RT-PCR with HTBI primers preceded a second-round multiplex PCR. Each CDR3 protein gets one entry after TCRdb re-called the multiplex PCR reads with MiXCR. The table records hundreds of thousands of distinct CDR3 sequences, approximately 14% of them present only once. V was clipped by 6 bases and J by 0 bases, with 12 bases between them. Germline CDR1 is ENHRY and CDR2 is SYGVKD. The CDR3 contains 15 residues. General observations from the study: Blood also held most thyroid clonotypes expanded above 0.001 frequency.

This TCR was sampled from a woman aged 30 to 39 with Graves' ophthalmopathy. This chain links TRBV10-3 with TRBJ1-3; TRBD1 might be the D (6 bases). Material: blood. The CDR3 sequence is CAIRATGRSGNTIYF. The CDR3 nucleotides are TGTGCCATCAGAGCAACAGGGCGCTCTGGAAACACCATATATTTT.